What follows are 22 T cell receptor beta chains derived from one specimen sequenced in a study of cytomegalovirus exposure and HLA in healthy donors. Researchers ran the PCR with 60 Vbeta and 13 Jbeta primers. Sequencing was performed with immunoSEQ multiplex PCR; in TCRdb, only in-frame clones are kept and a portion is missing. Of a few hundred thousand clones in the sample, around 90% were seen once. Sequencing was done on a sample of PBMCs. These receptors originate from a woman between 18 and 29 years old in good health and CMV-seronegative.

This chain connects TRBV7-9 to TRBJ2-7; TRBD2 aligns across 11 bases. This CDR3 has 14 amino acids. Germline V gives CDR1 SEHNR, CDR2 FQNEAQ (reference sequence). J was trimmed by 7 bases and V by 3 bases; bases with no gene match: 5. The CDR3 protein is CASSFSGGAVEQYF. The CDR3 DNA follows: TGTGCCAGCAGCTTTAGCGGGGGGGCGGTAGAGCAGTACTTC.

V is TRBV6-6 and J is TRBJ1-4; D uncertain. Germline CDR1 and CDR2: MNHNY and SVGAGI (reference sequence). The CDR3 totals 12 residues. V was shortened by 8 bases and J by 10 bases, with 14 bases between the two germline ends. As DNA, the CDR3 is TGTGCCAGCTTATGGGAGGCCGGAAAACTGTTTTTT. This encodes CASLWEAGKLFF.

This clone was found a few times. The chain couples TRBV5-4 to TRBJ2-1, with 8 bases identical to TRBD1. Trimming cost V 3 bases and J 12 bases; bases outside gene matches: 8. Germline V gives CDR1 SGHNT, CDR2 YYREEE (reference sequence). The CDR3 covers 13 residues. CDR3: CASSSGQGWGQFF. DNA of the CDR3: TGTGCCAGCAGCTCCGGACAGGGCTGGGGGCAGTTCTTC.

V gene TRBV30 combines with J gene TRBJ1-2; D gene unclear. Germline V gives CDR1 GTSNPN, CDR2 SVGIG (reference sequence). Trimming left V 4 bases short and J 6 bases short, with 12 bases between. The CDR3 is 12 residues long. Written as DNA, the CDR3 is TGTGCCTGGACAGGTGTGTTGGATGGCTACACCTTC. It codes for CAWTGVLDGYTF. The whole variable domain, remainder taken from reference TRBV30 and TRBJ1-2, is SQTIHQWPATLVQPVGSPLSLECTVEGTSNPNLYWYRQAAGRGLQLLFYSVGIGQISSEVPQNLSASRPQDRQFILSSKKLLLSDSGFYLCAWTGVLDGYTFGSGTRLTVV.

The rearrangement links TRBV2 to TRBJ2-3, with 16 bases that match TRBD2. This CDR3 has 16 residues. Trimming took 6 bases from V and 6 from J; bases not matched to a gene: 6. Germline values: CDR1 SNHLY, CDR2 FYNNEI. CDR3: CASRGTSGGAMDTQYF. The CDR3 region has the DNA TGTGCCAGCAGGGGGACTAGCGGGGGGGCAATGGATACGCAGTATTTT. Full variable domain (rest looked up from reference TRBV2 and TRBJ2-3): EPEVTQTPSHQVTQMGQEVILRCVPISNHLYFYWYRQILGQKVEFLVSFYNNEISEKSEIFDDQFSVERPDGSNFTLKIRSTKLEDSAMYFCASRGTSGGAMDTQYFGPGTRLTVL.

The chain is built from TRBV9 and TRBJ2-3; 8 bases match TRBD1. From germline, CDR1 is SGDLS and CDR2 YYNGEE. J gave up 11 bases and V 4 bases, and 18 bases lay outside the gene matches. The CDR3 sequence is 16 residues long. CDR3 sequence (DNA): TGTGCCAGCAGCCCACGATCGGGACAGGAGCCCTGGGGGCAGTATTTT. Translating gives CASSPRSGQEPWGQYF.

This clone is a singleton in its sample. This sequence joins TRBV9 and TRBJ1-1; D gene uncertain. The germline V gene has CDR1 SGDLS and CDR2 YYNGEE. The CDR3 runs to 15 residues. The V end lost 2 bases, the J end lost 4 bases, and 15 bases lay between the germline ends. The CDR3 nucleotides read TGTGCCAGCAGCGTTACGGGGAGGGAAGGCACTGAAGCTTTCTTT. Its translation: CASSVTGREGTEAFF.

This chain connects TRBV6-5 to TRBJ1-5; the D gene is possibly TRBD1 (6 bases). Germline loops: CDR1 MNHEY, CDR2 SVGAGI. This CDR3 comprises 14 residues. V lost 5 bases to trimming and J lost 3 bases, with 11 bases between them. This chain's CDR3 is CASSPGQNNQPQHF. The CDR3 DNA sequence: TGTGCCAGCAGTCCAGGACAGAACAATCAGCCCCAGCATTTT.

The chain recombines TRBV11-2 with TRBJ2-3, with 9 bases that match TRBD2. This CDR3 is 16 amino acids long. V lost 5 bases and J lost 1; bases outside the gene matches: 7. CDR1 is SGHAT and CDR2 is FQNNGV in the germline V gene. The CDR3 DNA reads TGTGCCAGCAGCGAGGGACTAGCTTCCCGCACAGATACGCAGTATTTT. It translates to CASSEGLASRTDTQYF.

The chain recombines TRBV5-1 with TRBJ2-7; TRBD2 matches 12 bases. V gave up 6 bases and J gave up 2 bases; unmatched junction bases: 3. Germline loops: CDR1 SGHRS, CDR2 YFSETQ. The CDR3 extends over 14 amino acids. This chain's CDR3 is CASKSSGGAYEQYF. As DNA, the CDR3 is TGCGCCAGCAAATCTAGCGGGGGGGCCTACGAGCAGTACTTC.

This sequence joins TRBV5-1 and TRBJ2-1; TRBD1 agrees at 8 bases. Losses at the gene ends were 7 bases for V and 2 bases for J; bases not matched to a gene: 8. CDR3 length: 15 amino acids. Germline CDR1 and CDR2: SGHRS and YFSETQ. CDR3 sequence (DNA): TGCGCCAGCGCCCCTCGACAGGGGCCCTACAATGAGCAGTTCTTC. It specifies CASAPRQGPYNEQFF.

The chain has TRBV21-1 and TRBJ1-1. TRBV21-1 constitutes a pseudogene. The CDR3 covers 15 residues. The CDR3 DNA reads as TGTGCCAGCAGCAAAGAAAGGAGCCGGGGCACTGAAGCTTTCTTT. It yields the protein CASSKERSRGTEAFF.

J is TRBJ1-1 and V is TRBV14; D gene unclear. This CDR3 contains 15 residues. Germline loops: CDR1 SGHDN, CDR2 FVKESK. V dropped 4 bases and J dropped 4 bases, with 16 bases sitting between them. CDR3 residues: CASSPPWRVRTEAFF. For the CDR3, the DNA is TGTGCCAGCAGCCCGCCTTGGAGGGTACGCACTGAAGCTTTCTTT. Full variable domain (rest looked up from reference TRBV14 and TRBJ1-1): EAGVTQFPSHSVIEKGQTVTLRCDPISGHDNLYWYRRVMGKEIKFLLHFVKESKQDESGMPNNRFLAERTGGTYSTLKVQPAELEDSGVYFCASSPPWRVRTEAFFGQGTRLTVV.

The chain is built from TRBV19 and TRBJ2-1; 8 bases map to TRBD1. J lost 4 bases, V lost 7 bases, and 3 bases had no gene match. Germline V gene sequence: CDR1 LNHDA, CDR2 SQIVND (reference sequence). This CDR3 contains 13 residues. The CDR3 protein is CASNRGNYNEQFF. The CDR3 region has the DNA TGTGCCAGTAACAGGGGGAATTACAATGAGCAGTTCTTC.

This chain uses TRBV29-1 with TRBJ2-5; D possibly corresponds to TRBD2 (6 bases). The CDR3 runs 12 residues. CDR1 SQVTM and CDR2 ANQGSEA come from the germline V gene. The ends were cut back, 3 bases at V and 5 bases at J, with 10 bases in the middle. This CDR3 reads CSVEGGRETQYF. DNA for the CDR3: TGCAGCGTTGAGGGGGGTAGGGAGACCCAGTACTTC.

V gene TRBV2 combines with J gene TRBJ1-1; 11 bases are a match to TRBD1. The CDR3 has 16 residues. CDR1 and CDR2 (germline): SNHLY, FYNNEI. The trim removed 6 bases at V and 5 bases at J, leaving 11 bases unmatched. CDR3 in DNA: TGTGCCAGCAGCCGGGACAGGGGGGAATGGGGAACTGAAGCTTTCTTT. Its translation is CASSRDRGEWGTEAFF.

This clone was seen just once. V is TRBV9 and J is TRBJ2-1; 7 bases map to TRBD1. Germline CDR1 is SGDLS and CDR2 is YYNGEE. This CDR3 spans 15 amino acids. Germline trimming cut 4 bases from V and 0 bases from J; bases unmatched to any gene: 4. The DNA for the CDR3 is TGTGCCAGCAGCCCAGACAGGGCCTCCTACAATGAGCAGTTCTTC. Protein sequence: CASSPDRASYNEQFF.

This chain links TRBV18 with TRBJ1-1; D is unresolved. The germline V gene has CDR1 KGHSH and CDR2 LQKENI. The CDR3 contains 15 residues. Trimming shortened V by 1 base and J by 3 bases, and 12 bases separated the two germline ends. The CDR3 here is CASSPRSGLDTEAFF. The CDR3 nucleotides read TGTGCCAGCTCACCACGGTCGGGGTTAGACACTGAAGCTTTCTTT. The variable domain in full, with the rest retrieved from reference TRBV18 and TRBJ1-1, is NAGVMQNPRHLVRRRGQEARLRCSPMKGHSHVYWYRQLPEEGLKFMVYLQKENIIDESGMPKERFSAEFPKEGPSILRIQQVVRGDSAAYFCASSPRSGLDTEAFFGQGTRLTVV.

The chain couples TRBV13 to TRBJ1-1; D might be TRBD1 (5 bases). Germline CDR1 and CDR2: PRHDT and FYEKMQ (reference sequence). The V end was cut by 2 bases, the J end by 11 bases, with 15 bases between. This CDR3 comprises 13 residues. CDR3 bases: TGTGCCAGCAGCTTATCCCCATGGGGCGGTGCTTTCTTT. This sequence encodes CASSLSPWGGAFF.

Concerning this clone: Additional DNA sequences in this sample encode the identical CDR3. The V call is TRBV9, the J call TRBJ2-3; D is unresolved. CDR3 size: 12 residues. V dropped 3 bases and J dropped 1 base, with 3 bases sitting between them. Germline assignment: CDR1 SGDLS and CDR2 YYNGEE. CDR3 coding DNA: TGTGCCAGCAGCGCCGGCACAGATACGCAGTATTTT. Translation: CASSAGTDTQYF.

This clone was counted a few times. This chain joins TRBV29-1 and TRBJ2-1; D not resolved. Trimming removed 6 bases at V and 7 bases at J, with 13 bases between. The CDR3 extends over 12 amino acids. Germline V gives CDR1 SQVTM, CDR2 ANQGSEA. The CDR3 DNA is TGCAGCGTCGTGGCTAGTTATAATGAGCAGTTCTTC. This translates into CSVVASYNEQFF.

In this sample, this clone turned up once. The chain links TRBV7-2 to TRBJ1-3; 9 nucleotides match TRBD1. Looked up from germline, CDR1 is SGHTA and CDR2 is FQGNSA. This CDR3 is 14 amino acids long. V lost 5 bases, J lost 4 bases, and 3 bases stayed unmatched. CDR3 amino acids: CASSLTGGGNTIYF. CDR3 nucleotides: TGTGCCAGCAGCCTGACAGGGGGAGGAAACACCATATATTTT.